Described below is a single T cell receptor beta chain sequence and its context. Its antigen is currently unknown. This CDR3 spans 13 amino acids. Germline V CDR1 and CDR2: SGHDT, YYEEEE. Trimming took 7 bases from V and 1 from J, leaving 11 bases between them. The sample originates from a study of cytomegalovirus exposure and HLA in healthy donors. Study-wide results and caveats: Confirmation was obtained in vitro that a few CMV-associated chains are specific for CMV antigens.

Generated by immunoSEQ multiplex PCR, the TCRdb table keeps only in-frame clones and is missing some. The sample yields 220,000 or so clones, roughly 88% seen once. The receptor was derived from a woman in her 30s in good health and CMV-seropositive. Material: PBMCs. The chain uses TRBV5-6 and TRBJ1-1; the D is unclear. The CDR3: CASSFGPNTEAFF. The CDR3 nucleotides read TGTGCCAGCTCCTTCGGACCGAACACTGAAGCTTTCTTT.